The 21 T cell receptor beta chains presented below share a single source sample, sequenced in a study of cytomegalovirus exposure and HLA in healthy donors. The PCR had 60 Vbeta and 13 Jbeta primers. Sequencing used immunoSEQ multiplex PCR; TCRdb keeps in-frame clones, though not all of them. The table includes around 130,000 clones, about 79% detected once. The material sequenced was PBMCs. The receptors shown here come from a young woman in good health and CMV-seropositive.

On this clone: The sample holds other DNA sequences that translate to the same CDR3. This chain joins TRBV29-1 and TRBJ2-1, with 7 bases identical to TRBD1. Unmatched junction bases numbered 6, after V lost 6 bases and J lost 4 bases. The CDR3 sequence is 13 residues long. CDR1 and CDR2 from the germline V gene are SQVTM and ANQGSEA. The CDR3 sequence is CSVGTEAYNEQFF. The CDR3 bases are TGCAGCGTCGGGACAGAAGCGTACAATGAGCAGTTCTTC.

The chain uses TRBV4-1 and TRBJ2-3, with 7 positions matching TRBD2. Germline CDR1 reads MGHRA; CDR2 reads YSYEKL. With V trimmed by 0 bases and J by 4 bases, 4 bases remained unmatched. The CDR3 has 15 amino acids. The CDR3 is CASSQDNGGADTQYF. DNA of the CDR3: TGCGCCAGCAGCCAAGATAATGGGGGGGCAGATACGCAGTATTTT.

The V call is TRBV4-1, the J call TRBJ1-3; 8 bases match TRBD1. This CDR3 comprises 15 residues. After removal of 3 bases from V and 7 bases from J, the junction contained 8 bases not matched to a gene. From germline, CDR1 is MGHRA and CDR2 YSYEKL. The DNA of the CDR3 is TGCGCCAGCAGCCAGCCTACAGGGGGAGGGAACACCATATATTTT. Its translation: CASSQPTGGGNTIYF.

The genes are TRBV9 and TRBJ2-5; weak D call: TRBD1 (6 bases). V was cut by 0 bases and J by 5 bases, with 11 bases left in between. Looked up from germline, CDR1 is SGDLS and CDR2 is YYNGEE. The CDR3 is 14 amino acids. CDR3 loop: CASSVVQGSETQYF. Here the CDR3 DNA reads TGTGCCAGCAGCGTAGTTCAGGGGTCGGAGACCCAGTACTTC.

DNA for the CDR3: TGTGCCTGGAGTGCGGACAGAAATCAGCCCCAGCATTTT. Translation: CAWSADRNQPQHF. The J gene is TRBJ1-5, the V gene TRBV30; possibly TRBD1 for D (6 bases). The V and J ends lost 1 base and 4 bases respectively, with 8 bases between them. CDR1 is GTSNPN, CDR2 SVGIG, per germline (reference sequence). The CDR3 spans 13 residues.

This clone was seen a few times. V gene TRBV10-3 combines with J gene TRBJ1-5; D gene ambiguous. Germline assignment: CDR1 ENHRY and CDR2 SYGVKD. This CDR3 is built from 13 residues. V was pared by 3 bases and J by 1 base, with 4 bases between. This CDR3 reads CAISDQSNQPQHF. As DNA, the CDR3 is TGTGCCATCAGTGATCAAAGCAATCAGCCCCAGCATTTT.

The chain joins TRBV10-3 to TRBJ1-4, with D possibly matching TRBD1 (5 bases). CDR3 size: 13 residues. V lost 5 bases and J lost 3, with 7 bases in between. Germline lookup yields CDR1 ENHRY and CDR2 SYGVKD. The CDR3: CAISRGANEKLFF. The CDR3 bases are TGTGCCATCAGTCGGGGGGCTAATGAAAAACTGTTTTTT.

V gene TRBV2 combines with J gene TRBJ1-5; D is possibly TRBD1 (6 bases). There are 15 residues in the CDR3. V was pared by 3 bases and J by 3 bases, with 12 bases between. From germline, CDR1 is SNHLY and CDR2 FYNNEI. CDR3 protein: CASSEGASPNQPQHF. DNA of the CDR3: TGTGCCAGCAGTGAGGGGGCCAGCCCCAATCAGCCCCAGCATTTT.

This chain connects TRBV28 to TRBJ1-1; 7 bases align to TRBD1. This CDR3 is built from 15 residues. Trimming cost V 5 bases and J 6 bases; bases outside gene matches: 12. CDR1 is MDHEN and CDR2 is SYDVKM in the germline V gene. Here the CDR3 DNA reads TGTGCCAGCAGTCCCCCGTCAGGGGGAATACCTGAAGCTTTCTTT. It translates to CASSPPSGGIPEAFF.

This clone was counted between two and nine times. The chain combines TRBV7-2 with TRBJ2-3, with 10 nucleotides matching TRBD2. CDR1 and CDR2 (germline): SGHTA, FQGNSA. The CDR3 length is 15 residues. Unmatched junction bases numbered 2, after V lost 0 bases and J lost 5 bases. CDR3 residues: CASSLAASGGDTQYF. The CDR3 DNA sequence: TGTGCCAGCAGCTTAGCGGCTAGCGGGGGAGATACGCAGTATTTT. The complete variable domain, with remaining parts taken from reference TRBV7-2 and TRBJ2-3, reads GAGVSQSPSNKVTEKGKDVELRCDPISGHTALYWYRQSLGQGLEFLIYFQGNSAPDKSGLPSDRFSAERTGGSVSTLTIQRTQQEDSAVYLCASSLAASGGDTQYFGPGTRLTVL.

This clone was detected once. This chain joins TRBV30 and TRBJ2-1, with D possibly TRBD2 on 6 matching bases. CDR1 and CDR2 (germline): GTSNPN, SVGIG (reference sequence). The CDR3 loop spans 11 amino acids. The ends were cut back, 5 bases at V and 4 bases at J, with 6 bases in the middle. CDR3 bases: TGTGCCTGGGGGGGGTACAATGAGCAGTTCTTC. Its translation: CAWGGYNEQFF.

This clone was detected a few times. This chain links TRBV23-1 with TRBJ1-6; D remains unclear. TRBV23-1 is an open reading frame, and its role is uncertain. Trimming pared 3 bases from V and 8 bases from J, leaving 11 bases between. This CDR3 has 14 amino acids. The CDR3 DNA follows: TGCGCCAGCAGTCACCCGGAGGTTGATTCACCCCTCCACTTT. It translates to CASSHPEVDSPLHF.

The chain links TRBV15 to TRBJ2-1; 14 nucleotides agree with TRBD2. The V segment lost 4 bases and the J segment 9 bases; nucleotides outside the gene matches: 8. Germline-derived CDR1 and CDR2 are LNHNV and YYDKDF (reference sequence). The CDR3 runs to 16 residues. The CDR3 nucleotides are TGTGCCACCAGCATCGGGACTAGCGGGGGCACCTCTGAGCAGTTCTTC. Translating gives CATSIGTSGGTSEQFF.

The chain is built from TRBV2 and TRBJ1-4; D not certain. This CDR3 is 14 amino acids long. Germline V gene lookup returns CDR1 SNHLY and CDR2 FYNNEI. Trimming shortened V by 6 bases and J by 4 bases, and 12 bases separated the two germline ends. CDR3 nucleotides: TGTGCCAGCAGGTTGGTGGGGAGTAATGAAAAACTGTTTTTT. Its translation: CASRLVGSNEKLFF.

The V and J genes are TRBV5-1 and TRBJ2-5, with D possibly matching TRBD1 (6 bases). CDR1 SGHRS and CDR2 YFSETQ come from the germline V gene. V was cut by 4 bases and J by 4 bases, with 17 bases left in between. This CDR3 is 15 amino acids long. CDR3 loop: CASSPSGTNRETQYF. The CDR3 region has the DNA TGCGCCAGCAGCCCATCCGGGACAAACAGAGAGACCCAGTACTTC.

This chain links TRBV27 with TRBJ1-6; a possible D gene is TRBD1 (6 bases). The CDR3 runs to 12 residues. Per the germline V gene, CDR1 is MNHEY and CDR2 is SMNVEV (reference sequence). Trimming removed 9 bases at V and 7 bases at J, with 10 bases between. The CDR3 region is CASRTANSPLHF. The CDR3, as DNA: TGTGCCAGTCGGACAGCCAATTCACCCCTCCACTTT.

The chain joins TRBV28 to TRBJ1-2; 7 bases are a match to TRBD1. The germline CDR1 and CDR2 sequences are MDHEN and SYDVKM. This CDR3 region has 13 residues. Trimming at V came to 8 bases and at J to 8 bases, leaving 11 bases not matched to a gene. The CDR3 is CASGPRTGKGYTF. As DNA, the CDR3 is TGTGCCAGCGGTCCAAGGACAGGAAAAGGCTACACCTTC.

The chain employs TRBV9 and TRBJ2-1; TRBD1 aligns across 9 bases. Per germline, CDR1 SGDLS and CDR2 YYNGEE. This CDR3 has 13 amino acids. V shed 4 bases, J shed 9 bases, and the junction held 5 bases outside the gene matches. The CDR3, as DNA: TGTGCCAGCAGCACCACAGGGGGCGGTGAGCAGTTCTTC. Protein: CASSTTGGGEQFF. The whole variable domain, remainder taken from reference TRBV9 and TRBJ2-1, is DSGVTQTPKHLITATGQRVTLRCSPRSGDLSVYWYQQSLDQGLQFLIQYYNGEERAKGNILERFSAQQFPDLHSELNLSSLELGDSALYFCASSTTGGGEQFFGPGTRLTVL.

The chain links TRBV6-6 to TRBJ1-1; D is perhaps TRBD1 (6 bases). Looked up from germline, CDR1 is MNHNY and CDR2 is SVGAGI (reference sequence). This CDR3 is 13 amino acids long. Trimming pared 7 bases from V and 2 bases from J, leaving 11 bases between. This chain's CDR3 is CASTMTGNTEAFF. Here the CDR3 DNA reads TGTGCCAGCACTATGACAGGCAACACTGAAGCTTTCTTT.

This clone was observed a single time. The rearrangement links TRBV28 to TRBJ1-5, with D possibly being TRBD1 (5 bases). The CDR3 is 14 amino acids. Germline values: CDR1 MDHEN, CDR2 SYDVKM. V was trimmed by 5 bases and J by 2 bases, leaving 10 bases between them. CDR3 region: CASSAGGGNQPQHF. The CDR3 DNA follows: TGTGCCAGCAGTGCCGGGGGTGGCAATCAGCCCCAGCATTTT.

The chain uses TRBV6-5 and TRBJ1-1; D uncertain. The CDR3 runs to 15 residues. Trimming stripped 0 bases from V and 3 bases from J, with 11 bases between. Germline CDR1 MNHEY, CDR2 SVGAGI. The chain's CDR3 is CASSYSRTVDTEAFF. In DNA, the CDR3 is TGTGCCAGCAGTTACTCGAGGACTGTAGACACTGAAGCTTTCTTT.